These T cell receptor beta chains were read from a single sample in a study of blood T cell repertoires in COVID-19. The data were produced by immunoSEQ multiplex PCR, yet TCRdb's version contains in-frame clones alone and is incomplete. Of roughly 160,000 clones in the sample, about 85% were seen once. Material for sequencing was peripheral blood. These receptors all come from a man aged 40-49 years with acute or convalescent COVID-19. Each CDR3 is given with its conserved first and last residue. A D gene is named only where the DNA matches it firmly. Clone size is shown for a subset of rows, as once, few, many or a class of expanded clone.

clone_size j_call d_call v_call cdr3_aa cdr3_nt
NA TRBJ2-4 TRBD1 TRBV7-2 CASSLVRQGFTKNIQYF TGTGCCAGCAGCTTAGTGAGACAGGGTTTTACCAAAAACATTCAGTACTTC
NA TRBJ2-3 TRBD1 TRBV19 CASSTGQGGADTQYF TGTGCCAGTAGTACGGGACAGGGAGGTGCAGATACGCAGTATTTT
NA TRBJ2-3 NA TRBV2 CASSVTSTDTQYF TGTGCCAGCAGTGTCACTAGCACAGATACGCAGTATTTT
NA TRBJ1-2 NA TRBV30 CAWIGGISYGYTF TGTGCCTGGATAGGCGGCATATCCTATGGCTACACCTTC
NA TRBJ1-1 NA TRBV11-3 CASRRTGSTEAFF TGTGCCAGCAGACGTACGGGGAGCACTGAAGCTTTCTTT
once TRBJ1-1 NA TRBV27 CASSLVAANTEAFF TGTGCCAGCAGTTTAGTCGCGGCGAACACTGAAGCTTTCTTT
NA TRBJ1-2 TRBD1 TRBV18 CASSPVFEPGGDYGYTF TGTGCCAGCTCACCCGTCTTTGAGCCAGGGGGCGACTATGGCTACACCTTC
few TRBJ2-7 TRBD1 TRBV7-3 CASSPTGGSYEQYF TGTGCCAGCAGCCCGACAGGGGGCTCCTACGAGCAGTACTTC
NA TRBJ2-1 TRBD1 TRBV6-5 CASSYQGARGHEQFF TGTGCCAGCAGTTATCAGGGGGCACGGGGGCATGAGCAGTTCTTC
few TRBJ1-1 NA TRBV4-2 CASSPHGTEAFF TGTGCCAGCAGCCCCCACGGGACTGAAGCTTTCTTT
NA TRBJ1-1 NA TRBV11-2 CASSRTGNTEAFF TGTGCCAGCAGTCGCACGGGGAACACTGAAGCTTTCTTT
NA TRBJ1-5 NA TRBV28 CASSLGQPDQPQHF TGTGCCAGCAGTTTAGGACAGCCGGATCAGCCCCAGCATTTT
NA TRBJ1-4 NA TRBV28 CASSLFGRSTATNEKLFF TGTGCCAGCAGTTTATTCGGGCGGTCGACAGCAACTAATGAAAAACTGTTTTTT
NA TRBJ2-7 TRBD1 TRBV4-3 CASSQDASRTGLSAQYF TGCGCCAGCAGCCAAGATGCGTCAAGGACAGGGCTATCGGCGCAGTACTTC
NA TRBJ1-2 TRBD1 TRBV6-5 CASRRQGSYGYTF TGTGCCAGCAGACGACAGGGCTCTTATGGCTACACCTTC
NA TRBJ1-5 NA TRBV3-1/TRBV3-2 CASSHLGDQPQHF TGTGCCAGCAGCCACCTCGGGGATCAGCCCCAGCATTTT
NA TRBJ2-1 TRBD2 TRBV2 CASSEARGGSVNEQFF TGTGCCAGCAGTGAGGCCCGGGGGGGCAGTGTAAATGAGCAGTTCTTC
few TRBJ2-7 NA TRBV21-1 CASWDRSSYEQYF TGTGCCAGCTGGGACAGGAGCTCCTACGAGCAGTACTTC
NA TRBJ1-5 NA TRBV12-3/TRBV12-4 CASRTGTYQPQHF TGTGCCAGCAGGACAGGAACCTATCAGCCCCAGCATTTT
few TRBJ2-1 TRBD2 TRBV19 CASRGLAGSSYNEQFF TGTGCCAGTAGGGGACTAGCGGGTAGCTCCTACAATGAGCAGTTCTTC
NA TRBJ2-1 TRBD2 TRBV27 CASSLTTSGVYEQFF TGTGCCAGCAGTTTAACGACTAGCGGGGTCTATGAGCAGTTCTTC
NA TRBJ1-1 NA TRBV6-2/TRBV6-3 CASSYTGGNTEAFF TGTGCCAGCAGTTACACAGGTGGGAACACTGAAGCTTTCTTT
few TRBJ2-1 NA TRBV5-4 CASRGGEGYNEQFF TGTGCCAGCAGGGGCGGGGAAGGGTACAATGAGCAGTTCTTC
NA TRBJ1-6 TRBD1 TRBV30 CAWVGTGDSPLHF TGTGCCTGGGTAGGGACAGGGGACTCACCCCTCCACTTT
NA TRBJ1-5 NA TRBV4-3 CASSQEYLSNQPQHF TGCGCCAGCAGCCAAGAGTATCTAAGCAATCAGCCCCAGCATTTT
NA TRBJ2-7 TRBD1 TRBV12-3/TRBV12-4 CASSDRGTYEQYF TGTGCCAGCAGTGACAGGGGGACCTACGAGCAGTACTTC
NA TRBJ1-1 TRBD1 TRBV28 CASRGTGGKTEAFF TGTGCCAGCAGGGGGACAGGGGGCAAAACTGAAGCTTTCTTT
NA TRBJ2-7 NA TRBV4-3 CASSQDYRGTLSPEQYF TGCGCCAGCAGCCAGGATTACCGGGGGACCCTCTCACCGGAGCAGTACTTC
NA TRBJ2-7 NA TRBV9 CASSVEEGWGAYEQYF TGTGCCAGCAGCGTAGAAGAGGGATGGGGGGCCTACGAGCAGTACTTC
NA TRBJ1-1 TRBD1 TRBV30 CAWNGQGVETEAFF TGTGCCTGGAATGGACAGGGAGTGGAGACTGAAGCTTTCTTT
NA TRBJ1-2 NA TRBV27 CASSLSNRGGVGYTF TGTGCCAGCAGTTTATCGAATAGGGGGGGAGTTGGCTACACCTTC
NA TRBJ1-1 NA TRBV2 CASSEGGWEAFF TGTGCCAGCAGTGAGGGAGGATGGGAAGCTTTCTTT
few TRBJ2-7 TRBD2 TRBV5-1 CASSPDGGVVNEQYF TGCGCCAGCAGCCCGGACGGGGGGGTTGTAAACGAGCAGTACTTC
NA TRBJ2-3 NA TRBV7-9 CASSFNTDTQYF TGTGCCAGCAGTTTCAACACAGATACGCAGTATTTT
NA TRBJ1-4 NA TRBV19 CATTQAEKLFF TGTGCCACCACCCAGGCCGAAAAACTGTTTTTT
NA TRBJ2-3 TRBD2 TRBV5-4 CASSSSGTSTDTQYF TGTGCCAGCAGCTCTAGCGGGACTAGCACAGATACGCAGTATTTT
once TRBJ1-2 TRBD1 TRBV7-2 CASSPDRGYGYTF TGTGCCAGCAGCCCCGACAGGGGCTATGGCTACACCTTC
NA TRBJ1-2 NA TRBV20-1 CSGTDGVGYTF TGCAGTGGCACCGACGGGGTTGGCTACACCTTC
NA TRBJ1-5 NA TRBV3-1/TRBV3-2 CASSVGGGRTQHF TGTGCCAGCAGCGTCGGGGGGGGGCGTACCCAGCATTTT
NA TRBJ2-1 TRBD1 TRBV7-9 CASSVTGGYNEQFF TGTGCCAGCAGCGTGACAGGGGGCTACAATGAGCAGTTCTTC
NA TRBJ1-1 NA TRBV28 CASSLLNLWGPEAFF TGTGCCAGCAGTTTATTAAATCTATGGGGGCCTGAAGCTTTCTTT
NA TRBJ1-1 TRBD1 TRBV5-1 CASSLGQGMNTEAFF TGCGCCAGCAGCTTGGGACAGGGGATGAACACTGAAGCTTTCTTT
NA TRBJ2-7 NA TRBV6-5 CASSPRNRDYEQYF TGTGCCAGCAGTCCCCGGAACAGGGACTACGAGCAGTACTTC
NA TRBJ1-1 NA TRBV10-3 CAISESQGGNTEAFF TGTGCCATCAGTGAGTCTCAAGGGGGGAACACTGAAGCTTTCTTT
NA TRBJ1-2 TRBD1 TRBV12-3/TRBV12-4 CASSQTGVGGYTF TGTGCCAGCAGCCAGACAGGGGTCGGAGGCTACACCTTC
NA TRBJ1-2 NA TRBV6-1 CASSDRGLSGYTF TGTGCCAGCAGTGACCGGGGACTCTCAGGCTACACCTTC
NA TRBJ1-5 NA TRBV6-1 CASSELSSNQPQHF TGTGCCAGCAGTGAACTGTCGAGCAATCAGCCCCAGCATTTT
NA TRBJ2-5 NA TRBV20-1 CSASSQETQYF TGCAGTGCTAGCAGCCAAGAGACCCAGTACTTC
few TRBJ2-3 NA TRBV12-5 CASGPAGIGTDTQYF TGTGCTAGTGGTCCCGCAGGGATTGGCACAGATACGCAGTATTTT